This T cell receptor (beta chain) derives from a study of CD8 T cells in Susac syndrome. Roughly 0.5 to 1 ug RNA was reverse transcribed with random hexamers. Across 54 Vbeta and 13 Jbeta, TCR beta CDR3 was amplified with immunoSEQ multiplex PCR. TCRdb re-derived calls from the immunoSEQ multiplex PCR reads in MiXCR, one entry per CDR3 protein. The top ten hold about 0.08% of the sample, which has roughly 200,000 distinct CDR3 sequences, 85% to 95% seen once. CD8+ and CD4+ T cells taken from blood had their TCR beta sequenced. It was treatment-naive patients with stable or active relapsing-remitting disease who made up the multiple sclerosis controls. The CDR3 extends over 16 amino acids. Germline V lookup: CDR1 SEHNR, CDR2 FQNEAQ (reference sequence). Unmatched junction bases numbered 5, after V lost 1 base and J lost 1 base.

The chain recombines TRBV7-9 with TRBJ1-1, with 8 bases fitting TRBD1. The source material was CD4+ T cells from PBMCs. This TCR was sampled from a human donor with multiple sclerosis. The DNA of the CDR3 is TGTGCCAGCAGCTTAGGGACAGGGAGGGGGAACACTGAAGCTTTCTTT. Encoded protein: CASSLGTGRGNTEAFF. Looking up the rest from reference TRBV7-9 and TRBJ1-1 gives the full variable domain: DTGVSQNPRHKITKRGQNVTFRCDPISEHNRLYWYRQTLGQGPEFLTYFQNEAQLEKSRLLSDRFSAERPKGSFSTLEIQRTEQGDSAMYLCASSLGTGRGNTEAFFGQGTRLTVV.